A single sample gave rise to the 15 T cell receptor beta chains below, sequenced in a study of blood T cell repertoires in COVID-19. TCRdb keeps only in-frame clones here, not all; method: immunoSEQ multiplex PCR. The data hold hundreds of thousands of clones, with around 81% observed a single time. Input material: peripheral blood. The source is a woman aged 50 to 65 with active or convalescent COVID-19.

The rearrangement links TRBV7-9 to TRBJ2-5; maybe TRBD2 (7 bases). V shed 1 base and J shed 2 bases, with 11 bases lying between them. Germline V gives CDR1 SEHNR, CDR2 FQNEAQ (reference sequence). The CDR3 sequence is 15 residues long. The CDR3 bases are TGTGCCAGCAGCTTAGTTGCGGGGGCTCAAGAGACCCAGTACTTC. Protein sequence: CASSLVAGAQETQYF.

The CDR3 DNA follows: TGTGCCAGCAGCCAGAGACAGGGGCCAGTTCCATACGAGCAGTACTTC. It codes for CASSQRQGPVPYEQYF. The J gene is TRBJ2-7, the V gene TRBV11-3; TRBD1 matches 8 bases. V gave up 5 bases and J gave up 4 bases; unmatched junction bases: 13. The CDR3 contains 16 residues. From germline, CDR1 is SGHNT and CDR2 YENEEA.

The chain employs TRBV4-1 and TRBJ2-5, with D perhaps TRBD2 (6 bases). V was shortened by 3 bases and J by 5 bases, with 13 bases between the two germline ends. Germline V gene sequence: CDR1 MGHRA, CDR2 YSYEKL. The CDR3 runs 14 residues. Here the CDR3 reads CASSQQVGGETQYF. CDR3 nucleotide sequence: TGCGCCAGCAGCCAGCAGGTGGGGGGTGAGACCCAGTACTTC.

This chain uses TRBV5-4 with TRBJ1-1; weak D call: TRBD1 (5 bases). There are 16 residues in the CDR3. Deletions cut 0 bases from V and 1 base from J, with 13 bases between. Germline V gene lookup returns CDR1 SGHNT and CDR2 YYREEE (reference sequence). This chain's CDR3 is CASSLAPVGGNTEAFF. Written as DNA, the CDR3 is TGTGCCAGCAGCTTGGCTCCGGTGGGGGGGAACACTGAAGCTTTCTTT.

This chain links TRBV5-1 with TRBJ2-7, with D possibly being TRBD2 (6 bases). Trimming cost V 1 base and J 0 bases, with 11 bases left between them. The CDR3 sequence is 15 residues long. Germline lookup yields CDR1 SGHRS and CDR2 YFSETQ. CDR3 sequence (DNA): TGCGCCAGCAGCTTGACAAGCGGGCCCTCCTACGAGCAGTACTTC. Amino acids: CASSLTSGPSYEQYF.

This clone was detected many times. V gene TRBV2 combines with J gene TRBJ2-2; D is uncertain. From germline, CDR1 is SNHLY and CDR2 FYNNEI. V lost 6 bases to trimming and J lost 7 bases, with 12 bases between them. The CDR3 extends over 13 amino acids. DNA for the CDR3: TGTGCCAGCAGCGAGGCCGACGTCGGGGAGCTGTTTTTT. It codes for CASSEADVGELFF. Based on the CDR3 plus reference TRBV2 and TRBJ2-2, the full variable domain is EPEVTQTPSHQVTQMGQEVILRCVPISNHLYFYWYRQILGQKVEFLVSFYNNEISEKSEIFDDQFSVERPDGSNFTLKIRSTKLEDSAMYFCASSEADVGELFFGEGSRLTVL.

The chain is built from TRBV9 and TRBJ2-1; unclear D gene. The CDR3 runs to 14 residues. CDR1 and CDR2 (germline): SGDLS, YYNGEE. Trimming took 4 bases from V and 9 from J, leaving 17 bases between them. The CDR3 DNA is TGTGCCAGCAGCCCCAGGATTCAGATGGCTGAGCAGTTCTTC. Its translation is CASSPRIQMAEQFF.

The rearrangement joins TRBV2 to TRBJ1-1, with 7 bases aligning to TRBD1. Per the germline V gene, CDR1 is SNHLY and CDR2 is FYNNEI. The CDR3 spans 16 residues. V gave up 3 bases and J gave up 1 base; unmatched junction bases: 8. The CDR3 region is CASSEGAGGRNTEAFF. The CDR3 DNA sequence: TGTGCCAGCAGTGAGGGTGCAGGGGGTAGGAACACTGAAGCTTTCTTT. Variable domain in full (rest from reference TRBV2 and TRBJ1-1): EPEVTQTPSHQVTQMGQEVILRCVPISNHLYFYWYRQILGQKVEFLVSFYNNEISEKSEIFDDQFSVERPDGSNFTLKIRSTKLEDSAMYFCASSEGAGGRNTEAFFGQGTRLTVV.

The rearrangement links TRBV7-9 to TRBJ2-1; TRBD2 matches 8 bases. V was pared by 5 bases and J by 4 bases, with 7 bases of the junction left unmatched. The CDR3 contains 15 residues. Germline V CDR1 and CDR2: SEHNR, FQNEAQ (reference sequence). The CDR3: CASSTGTRPYNEQFF. The DNA for the CDR3 is TGTGCCAGCAGCACCGGGACTAGACCGTACAATGAGCAGTTCTTC. Together with reference TRBV7-9 and TRBJ2-1, the CDR3 gives the full variable domain: DTGVSQNPRHKITKRGQNVTFRCDPISEHNRLYWYRQTLGQGPEFLTYFQNEAQLEKSRLLSDRFSAERPKGSFSTLEIQRTEQGDSAMYLCASSTGTRPYNEQFFGPGTRLTVL.

The rearrangement uses TRBV7-9 and TRBJ2-1; TRBD2 agrees at 7 bases. V trimming: 5 bases; J trimming: 0 bases; junction bases outside the gene matches: 10. Germline V gives CDR1 SEHNR, CDR2 FQNEAQ (reference sequence). The CDR3 loop spans 17 amino acids. CDR3 nucleotide sequence: TGTGCCAGCAGCCGTGGGAGGGGCGCCGTCTCCTACAATGAGCAGTTCTTC. Translation gives CASSRGRGAVSYNEQFF.

CDR3 DNA sequence: TGTGCCAGCAGGTCGACTGTCTACAATGAGCAGTTCTTC. Translation gives CASRSTVYNEQFF. The chain combines TRBV6-6 with TRBJ2-1; D is unclear. Trimming removed 6 bases at V and 3 bases at J, with 9 bases between. Per the germline V gene, CDR1 is MNHNY and CDR2 is SVGAGI (reference sequence). This CDR3 spans 13 amino acids.

The CDR3 DNA reads as TGTGCCATCAGTGAGCGGACAGGCCGCTATGGCTACACCTTC. It encodes CAISERTGRYGYTF. The chain uses TRBV10-3 and TRBJ1-2; 7 positions match TRBD1. The CDR3 runs 14 residues. V trimming: 2 bases; J trimming: 4 bases; junction bases outside the gene matches: 4. CDR1 and CDR2 (germline): ENHRY, SYGVKD.

The V gene is TRBV27, the J gene TRBJ1-1; unclear D gene. The CDR3 is made up of 13 amino acids. With 4 bases removed from V and 0 bases from J, the gap between germline ends came to 6 bases. CDR1 is MNHEY, CDR2 SMNVEV, per germline (reference sequence). CDR3 loop: CASSYEMNTEAFF. The CDR3 DNA reads TGTGCCAGCAGTTACGAGATGAACACTGAAGCTTTCTTT.

This clone was observed a few times. This chain connects TRBV29-1 to TRBJ2-6, with 7 bases that match TRBD1. Trimming removed 0 bases from V and 0 bases from J; junction bases left unmatched: 5. CDR1 and CDR2 (germline): SQVTM, ANQGSEA. The CDR3 totals 17 residues. CDR3 nucleotides: TGCAGCGTTGAAGAAAGATGGGACAGCTCTGGGGCCAACGTCCTGACTTTC. The encoded protein is CSVEERWDSSGANVLTF.

The chain links TRBV19 to TRBJ2-5; 7 bases map to TRBD1. The germline V gene encodes CDR1 LNHDA and CDR2 SQIVND (reference sequence). CDR3 length: 13 residues. V lost 4 bases, J lost 7 bases, and 6 bases stayed unmatched. The CDR3 region has the DNA TGTGCCAGTAGTACTAGATCAGGGGGGACCCAGTACTTC. Translated, it gives CASSTRSGGTQYF.